This entry is about one T cell receptor beta chain. CDR1 is SGHAT, CDR2 FQNNGV, per germline. The CDR3 contains 13 residues. V shed 5 bases, J shed 10 bases, and the junction held 9 bases outside the gene matches. Study processing details: Amplification of reference gene primers provided the estimated nucleated cell counts. The repertoire was sequenced with immunoSEQ multiplex PCR; TCRdb's copy has only in-frame clones and lacks some. The V and J calls and clone size were taken over from that table, and D and trimming were inferred from the DNA. The sample includes roughly 86,000 clones, roughly four fifths of them seen just once. This sample was included in a study of blood T cell repertoires in COVID-19. Study overall: Italy, Spain and the United States were the sources of the convalescent and acute COVID-19 samples. From T cells, B-cell-depleted T cells, or PBMCs came the material, which was cDNA or gDNA.

This receptor was obtained from a human donor in a cohort sampled during active COVID-19. V usage is TRBV11-2 and J usage is TRBJ1-1, with 8 positions matching TRBD1. The sample was peripheral blood. CDR3 sequence reads: CASSITDRARAFF. The DNA for the CDR3 is TGTGCCAGCAGCATAACGGACAGGGCAAGAGCTTTCTTT.